The 24 T cell receptor beta chains below come from one sample, sequenced in a study of T cells in Graves' hyperthyroidism and ophthalmopathy. Amplification of TCR beta CDR3 regions used RNA as the template. The HTBI primer set served for first-round RT-PCR of the TCR CDR3. TCRdb re-called the multiplex PCR reads through MiXCR, storing one row per CDR3 protein. The data show roughly 660,000 distinct CDR3 sequences, 17% seen once. The sample was blood. The receptors here all came from a man aged 50 to 60 with Graves' hyperthyroidism.

This clonotype was picked up many times. The chain employs TRBV5-1 and TRBJ1-1; no clear D. This CDR3 region has 14 residues. Germline V gene sequence: CDR1 SGHRS, CDR2 YFSETQ. Trimming stripped 0 bases from V and 3 bases from J, with 9 bases between. In DNA, the CDR3 is TGCGCCAGCAGCTTGGAATCGGGGTACACTGAAGCTTTCTTT. This encodes CASSLESGYTEAFF.

This clonotype was recorded many times. This chain connects TRBV19 to TRBJ2-7; D is possibly TRBD1 (5 bases). From germline, CDR1 is LNHDA and CDR2 SQIVND (reference sequence). The V gene lost 6 bases and the J gene lost 0 bases, with 12 bases spanning the gap. This CDR3 spans 14 amino acids. CDR3 residues: CASSPEDISYEQYF. The CDR3 nucleotides are TGTGCCAGTAGCCCTGAGGACATCTCCTACGAGCAGTACTTC. Full variable domain (missing parts from reference TRBV19 and TRBJ2-7): DGGITQSPKYLFRKEGQNVTLSCEQNLNHDAMYWYRQDPGQGLRLIYYSQIVNDFQKGDIAEGYSVSREKKESFPLTVTSAQKNPTAFYLCASSPEDISYEQYFGPGTRLTVT.

At least ten counts were recorded for this clonotype. The chain employs TRBV10-3 and TRBJ2-2; D may be TRBD1 (5 bases). Deletions cut 9 bases from V and 2 bases from J, with 10 bases between. The CDR3 has 13 residues. CDR1 ENHRY and CDR2 SYGVKD come from the germline V gene. The CDR3 region has the DNA TGTGCCATGAGGACACCTAACACCGGGGAGCTGTTTTTT. Protein sequence: CAMRTPNTGELFF.

This clonotype was detected a few times. This chain connects TRBV28 to TRBJ2-1, with D perhaps matching TRBD1 (6 bases). V was cut by 5 bases and J by 2 bases, with 13 bases left in between. CDR1 is MDHEN, CDR2 SYDVKM, per germline. The CDR3 contains 15 residues. This chain's CDR3 is CASSVTGLAYNEQFF. The CDR3 DNA follows: TGTGCCAGCAGTGTGACAGGTCTAGCCTACAATGAGCAGTTCTTC.

The J gene is TRBJ2-7, the V gene TRBV20-1; 8 nucleotides line up with TRBD2. The ends lost 1 base at V and 1 base at J; junction bases unmatched: 3. Germline values: CDR1 DFQATT, CDR2 SNEGSKA (reference sequence). This CDR3 contains 14 residues. In nucleotides, the CDR3 is TGCAGTGCTAGAGTGCCTAGCGGGTCCTACGAGCAGTACTTC. Protein product: CSARVPSGSYEQYF.

This clonotype was found many times. The chain uses TRBV7-2 and TRBJ2-7; D unclear. The CDR3 is 15 residues long. Trimming took 5 bases from V and 4 from J, leaving 18 bases between them. In germline, CDR1 is SGHTA, CDR2 FQGNSA. The CDR3 DNA sequence: TGTGCCAGCAGCCCCTTCGGCTCTTCCCCTTACGAGCAGTACTTC. This encodes CASSPFGSSPYEQYF.

This clonotype was detected only a few times. The chain is built from TRBV6-5 and TRBJ2-3, with TRBD2 matching over 7 bases. V shed 0 bases, J shed 0 bases, and the junction held 12 bases outside the gene matches. The CDR3 is 19 residues long. Germline values: CDR1 MNHEY, CDR2 SVGAGI. The CDR3 is CASSYSPLLAGPSTDTQYF. The CDR3 DNA is TGTGCCAGCAGTTACTCGCCATTGTTAGCGGGCCCTAGCACAGATACGCAGTATTTT.

This clonotype showed up many times. The chain links TRBV7-2 to TRBJ1-2; TRBD1 agrees at 7 bases. Per the germline V gene, CDR1 is SGHTA and CDR2 is FQGNSA. This CDR3 has 16 amino acids. V lost 1 base, J lost 4 bases, and 9 bases stayed unmatched. Here the CDR3 DNA reads TGTGCCAGCAGCTTAGGTGACAGGGAATATGGCTATGGCTACACCTTC. Its protein product is CASSLGDREYGYGYTF.

This clonotype showed up just a few times. The rearrangement uses TRBV6-1 and TRBJ2-2, with a weak D call TRBD1 (5 bases). CDR3 size: 14 residues. Trimming pared 6 bases from V and 2 bases from J, leaving 10 bases between. CDR1 is MNHNS, CDR2 SASEGT, per germline. DNA of the CDR3: TGTGCCAGCAGGAGACAGATTAACACCGGGGAGCTGTTTTTT. Translating it yields CASRRQINTGELFF.

This clonotype appeared a few times. The rearrangement joins TRBV6-2 or TRBV6-3 to TRBJ2-3, with D perhaps TRBD2 (6 bases). This CDR3 contains 15 residues. The ends were cut back, 1 base at V and 8 bases at J, with 16 bases in the middle. Looked up from germline, CDR1 is MNHEY and CDR2 is SVGEGT. The CDR3 DNA reads as TGTGCCAGCAGTTACTTCTCGCCGGGGGAGACTACGCAGTATTTT. Protein: CASSYFSPGETTQYF.

This clonotype was seen many times. J is TRBJ2-1 and V is TRBV6-2 or TRBV6-3; 11 nucleotides match TRBD2. The J segment lost 2 bases and the V segment lost 5 bases, leaving 5 bases of the junction unmatched. Per germline, CDR1 MNHEY and CDR2 SVGEGT. The CDR3 extends over 16 amino acids. The CDR3 DNA sequence: TGTGCCAGCAGTCCTACTAGCGGGGGACCCTACAATGAGCAGTTCTTC. It codes for CASSPTSGGPYNEQFF.

This clonotype has more than one count but fewer than ten. V usage is TRBV5-1 and J usage is TRBJ2-5; TRBD2 agrees at 7 bases. J was trimmed by 2 bases and V by 4 bases; bases with no gene match: 8. This CDR3 has 15 amino acids. CDR1 SGHRS and CDR2 YFSETQ come from the germline V gene. This chain's CDR3 is CASSPRSGVQETQYF. The CDR3 DNA follows: TGCGCCAGCAGCCCACGGAGCGGGGTACAAGAGACCCAGTACTTC.

J is TRBJ2-7 and V is TRBV29-1; 12 nucleotides line up with TRBD2. V gave up 2 bases and J gave up 4 bases; unmatched junction bases: 6. Germline values: CDR1 SQVTM, CDR2 ANQGSEA. The CDR3 loop spans 15 amino acids. The CDR3: CSVELAGGPGYEQYF. CDR3 DNA sequence: TGCAGCGTTGAACTAGCGGGAGGGCCTGGGTACGAGCAGTACTTC.

The V gene is TRBV27, the J gene TRBJ2-2; 8 bases match TRBD2. This CDR3 region has 15 residues. J gave up 3 bases and V 5 bases, and 5 bases lay outside the gene matches. CDR1 is MNHEY, CDR2 SMNVEV, per germline (reference sequence). The CDR3 sequence: CASSTSGWDTGELFF. The CDR3, as DNA: TGTGCCAGCAGTACTAGCGGTTGGGACACCGGGGAGCTGTTTTTT.

This clonotype occurred many times. The chain couples TRBV28 to TRBJ2-7; TRBD2 matches at 11 bases. V was pared by 3 bases and J by 6 bases, with 4 bases of the junction left unmatched. CDR1 is MDHEN and CDR2 is SYDVKM in the germline V gene. CDR3 size: 14 residues. The CDR3 is CASSFSGRAAEQYF. CDR3 in DNA: TGTGCCAGCAGTTTTAGCGGGAGGGCCGCCGAGCAGTACTTC.

The sample holds many counts of this clonotype. The genes are TRBV11-2 and TRBJ2-1; D gene unclear. Germline CDR1 SGHAT, CDR2 FQNNGV. This CDR3 comprises 12 residues. V dropped 6 bases and J dropped 4 bases, with 7 bases sitting between them. The CDR3 loop is CASRPVYNEQFF. The CDR3 DNA follows: TGTGCCAGCAGGCCGGTTTACAATGAGCAGTTCTTC.

This clonotype was observed a handful of times. The chain joins TRBV30 to TRBJ2-2; TRBD1 aligns across 11 bases. CDR3 length: 16 amino acids. Germline V gene data show CDR1 as GTSNPN and CDR2 as SVGIG (reference sequence). The J segment lost 6 bases and the V segment lost 1 base, leaving 7 bases of the junction unmatched. This CDR3 is CAWSGWTGGIAGELFF. The CDR3 DNA reads as TGTGCCTGGAGTGGATGGACAGGGGGCATTGCCGGGGAGCTGTTTTTT.

A few counts support this clonotype. The V and J genes are TRBV5-4 and TRBJ2-1; 7 bases agree with TRBD1. The length of the CDR3 is 16 residues. V gave up 4 bases and J gave up 4 bases; unmatched junction bases: 11. CDR1 and CDR2 (germline): SGHNT, YYREEE (reference sequence). CDR3 protein: CASSVQQGTPYNEQFF. DNA of the CDR3: TGTGCCAGCAGCGTACAACAGGGGACCCCTTACAATGAGCAGTTCTTC.

This clonotype was seen a handful of times. V usage is TRBV19 and J usage is TRBJ2-6; 14 nucleotides line up with TRBD2. CDR1 is LNHDA, CDR2 SQIVND, per germline (reference sequence). CDR3 length: 16 residues. V gave up 6 bases and J gave up 2 bases; unmatched junction bases: 0. In nucleotides, the CDR3 is TGTGCCAGTAGGGGACTAGCGGGAGCTGGGGCCAACGTCCTGACTTTC. Its translation: CASRGLAGAGANVLTF.

This clonotype showed up many times. CDR3 DNA: TGTGCCAGCAGCCAACGGACGGGGAACACCGGGGAGCTGTTTTTT. This sequence encodes CASSQRTGNTGELFF. The chain has TRBV3-1 and TRBJ2-2; the D is unclear. Germline assignment: CDR1 LGHDT and CDR2 YNNKEL (reference sequence). The CDR3 runs 15 residues. V lost 2 bases to trimming and J lost 1 base, with 8 bases between them.

This chain joins TRBV12-3 or TRBV12-4 and TRBJ2-5; D unclear. Trimming shortened V by 9 bases and J by 0 bases, and 8 bases separated the two germline ends. This CDR3 has 12 amino acids. The CDR3 spells CASREDQETQYF. For the CDR3, the DNA is TGTGCCAGTCGCGAGGACCAAGAGACCCAGTACTTC.

The chain links TRBV10-2 to TRBJ2-3; 10 bases line up with TRBD1. The CDR3 sequence is 15 residues long. The junction had 7 bases not matched to a gene; V was cut back by 8 bases and J by 2 bases. Germline lookup yields CDR1 WSHSY and CDR2 SAAADI. CDR3 sequence (DNA): TGCGCCAGCGGACCCGGGACAGGGGCCACAGATACGCAGTATTTT. This codes for CASGPGTGATDTQYF.

This clonotype was counted many times. The chain employs TRBV29-1 and TRBJ2-3; 9 bases agree with TRBD2. Germline V gene lookup returns CDR1 SQVTM and CDR2 ANQGSEA. J was trimmed by 2 bases and V by 7 bases; bases with no gene match: 4. The CDR3 is made up of 13 amino acids. The CDR3 is CSGLAVNTDTQYF. Written as DNA, the CDR3 is TGCAGCGGACTAGCGGTTAACACAGATACGCAGTATTTT.

This clonotype was observed at least ten times. The chain is built from TRBV12-3 or TRBV12-4 and TRBJ1-6, with 7 bases that match TRBD1. V was pared by 1 base and J by 3 bases, with 6 bases of the junction left unmatched. There are 17 residues in the CDR3. CDR3 DNA: TGTGCCAGCAGTTTAGAAACGACAGGGAGCTATAATTCACCCCTCCACTTT. Translation gives CASSLETTGSYNSPLHF.